A single T cell receptor (beta chain) is shown here with its context. The source of the sample is a study of blood T cell repertoires in COVID-19. Losses at the gene ends were 4 bases for V and 7 bases for J; bases not matched to a gene: 9. This CDR3 has 15 residues. Per the germline V gene, CDR1 is SGHAT and CDR2 is FQNNGV. Methods used by the authors: Amplification of reference gene primers was used by the study to estimate nucleated cell counts. The protocol was immunoSEQ multiplex PCR, while the TCRdb copy is restricted to in-frame clones and leaves out a portion. V and J calls and clone size are as listed in that table; D and trimming were resolved from the DNA. The data hold 240,000 or so clones, with about 81% observed a single time.

This receptor was identified in a woman aged 60 to 75 with active or convalescent COVID-19. The sample was peripheral blood. The genes are TRBV11-2 and TRBJ2-2; the match to TRBD2 covers 7 bases. The CDR3 sequence: CASSSERLAGGELFF. CDR3 DNA: TGTGCCAGCAGCTCAGAAAGACTAGCAGGCGGGGAGCTGTTTTTT.